This T cell receptor beta chain was sequenced during a study of radiotherapy plus CTLA-4 blockade in lung cancer. Here immunoSEQ multiplex PCR was the method, and the copy in TCRdb shows in-frame clones only, minus some. The repertoire has roughly 46,000 clones, 70% to 80% of them found once; the top ten carry approximately 8%. Turning to this clone: Its antigen is not known.

Treatment of patients with chemo-refractory metastatic non-small-cell lung cancer consisted of focal radiation plus CTLA-4 blockade with ipilimumab. Study-wide results and limits: Increased serum interferon-beta after radiation also reportedly predicted response strongly.

Germline V lookup: CDR1 SGHTA, CDR2 FQGNSA. The CDR3 totals 14 residues. The V and J ends lost 3 bases and 4 bases respectively, with 12 bases between them. The chain links TRBV7-2 to TRBJ1-2, with TRBD1 as a possible D gene (5 bases). This sequence was found in a human donor with non-small cell lung cancer who had stable disease on radiotherapy plus ipilimumab. This specimen was peripheral blood, taken from a patient treated with radiotherapy plus ipilimumab. The CDR3 nucleotides are TGTGCCAGCAGCTTGGATGGCAGGGTCTATGGCTACACCTTC. It specifies CASSLDGRVYGYTF. Filled out from reference TRBV7-2 and TRBJ1-2, the complete variable domain reads GAGVSQSPSNKVTEKGKDVELRCDPISGHTALYWYRQSLGQGLEFLIYFQGNSAPDKSGLPSDRFSAERTGGSVSTLTIQRTQQEDSAVYLCASSLDGRVYGYTFGSGTRLTVV.